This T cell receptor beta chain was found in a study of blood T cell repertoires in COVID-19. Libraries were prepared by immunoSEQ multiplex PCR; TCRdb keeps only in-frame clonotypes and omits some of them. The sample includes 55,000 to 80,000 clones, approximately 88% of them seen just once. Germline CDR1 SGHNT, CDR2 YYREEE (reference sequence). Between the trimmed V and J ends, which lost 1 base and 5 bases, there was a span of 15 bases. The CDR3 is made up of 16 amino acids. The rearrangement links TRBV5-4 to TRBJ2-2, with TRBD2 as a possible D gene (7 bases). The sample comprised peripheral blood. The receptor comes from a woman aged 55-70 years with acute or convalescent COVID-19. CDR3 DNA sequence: TGTGCCAGCAGCTTGAGGGCGGGGGCGAGGACCGGGGAGCTGTTTTTT. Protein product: CASSLRAGARTGELFF.